This T cell receptor (beta chain) was identified during a study of blood T cells in healthy people across ages. About the study: In model experiments, template switching was able to capture about one barcoded beta molecule for every two T cells that were present.

This clonotype was recorded at least ten times. The use of a sample-barcoded 5' primer and a J-beta primer mix characterized a second PCR of about 6 to 12 cycles. TCRdb reprocessed the 5' RACE reads with MiXCR, giving one entry per CDR3 protein. The top ten hold 7.7% of the sample, which has 1.5 million to 2 million distinct CDR3 sequences, roughly 27% seen once. J lost 2 bases, V lost 7 bases, and 7 bases had no gene match. This CDR3 spans 14 amino acids. The TCR sequence derives from a woman aged 30 to 39 in good health. V and J are TRBV12-3 or TRBV12-4 and TRBJ2-7; 8 nucleotides line up with TRBD1. Sequenced input: blood. CDR3 nucleotides: TGTGCCAGCATCCCCGGGACAGGACCCTACGAGCAGTACTTC. This translates into CASIPGTGPYEQYF.